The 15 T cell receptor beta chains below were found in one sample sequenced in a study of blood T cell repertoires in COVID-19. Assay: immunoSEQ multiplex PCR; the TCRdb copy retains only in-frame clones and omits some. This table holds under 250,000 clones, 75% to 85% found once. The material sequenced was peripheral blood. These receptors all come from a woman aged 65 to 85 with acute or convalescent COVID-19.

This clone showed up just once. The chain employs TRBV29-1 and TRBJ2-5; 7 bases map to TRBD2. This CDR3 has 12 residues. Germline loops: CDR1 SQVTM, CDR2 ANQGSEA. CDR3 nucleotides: TGCAGTAGCGGATCTAGCGGAGAGACCCAGTACTTC. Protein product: CSSGSSGETQYF.

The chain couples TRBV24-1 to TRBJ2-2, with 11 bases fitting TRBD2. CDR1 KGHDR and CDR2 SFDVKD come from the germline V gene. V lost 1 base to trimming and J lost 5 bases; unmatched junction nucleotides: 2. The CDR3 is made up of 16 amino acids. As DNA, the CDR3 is TGTGCCACCAGTGATTTCGCTAGCGGGGGGACCGGGGAGCTGTTTTTT. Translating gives CATSDFASGGTGELFF.

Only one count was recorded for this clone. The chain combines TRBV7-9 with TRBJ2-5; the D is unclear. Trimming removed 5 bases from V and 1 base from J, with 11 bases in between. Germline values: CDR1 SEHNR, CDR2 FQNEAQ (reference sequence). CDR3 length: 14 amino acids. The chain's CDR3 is CASSTRSGQETQYF. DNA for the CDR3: TGTGCCAGCAGCACAAGGTCGGGCCAAGAGACCCAGTACTTC.

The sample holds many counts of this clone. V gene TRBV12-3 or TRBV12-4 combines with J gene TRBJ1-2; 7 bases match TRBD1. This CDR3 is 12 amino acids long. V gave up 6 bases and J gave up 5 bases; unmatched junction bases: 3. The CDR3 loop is CASSGTDYGYTF. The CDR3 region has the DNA TGTGCCAGCAGCGGGACAGATTATGGCTACACCTTC.

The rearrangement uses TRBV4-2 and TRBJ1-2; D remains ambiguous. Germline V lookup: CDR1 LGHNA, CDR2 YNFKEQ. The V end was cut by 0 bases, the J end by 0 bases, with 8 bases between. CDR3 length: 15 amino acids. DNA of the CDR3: TGTGCCAGCAGCCAAGATAGCACGGCTAACTATGGCTACACCTTC. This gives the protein CASSQDSTANYGYTF.

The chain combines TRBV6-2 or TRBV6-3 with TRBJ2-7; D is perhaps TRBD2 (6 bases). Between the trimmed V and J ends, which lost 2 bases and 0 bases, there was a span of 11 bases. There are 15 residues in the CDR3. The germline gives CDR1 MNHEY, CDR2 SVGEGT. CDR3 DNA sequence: TGTGCCAGCAGTTACCGACTAGGGCCCTCCTACGAGCAGTACTTC. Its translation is CASSYRLGPSYEQYF.

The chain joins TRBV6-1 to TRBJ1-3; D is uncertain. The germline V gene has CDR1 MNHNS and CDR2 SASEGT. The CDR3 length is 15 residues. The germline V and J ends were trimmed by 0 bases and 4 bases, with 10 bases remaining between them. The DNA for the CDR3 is TGTGCCAGCAGTGAAGCGACCCAGGTCGGAAACACCATATATTTT. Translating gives CASSEATQVGNTIYF.

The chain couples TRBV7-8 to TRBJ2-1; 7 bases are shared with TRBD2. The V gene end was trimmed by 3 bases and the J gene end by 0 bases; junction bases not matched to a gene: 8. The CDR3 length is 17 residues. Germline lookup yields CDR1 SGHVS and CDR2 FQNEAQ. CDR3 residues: CASSLSLLAISYNEQFF. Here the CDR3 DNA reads TGTGCCAGCAGCTTGAGCCTACTAGCGATCTCCTACAATGAGCAGTTCTTC.

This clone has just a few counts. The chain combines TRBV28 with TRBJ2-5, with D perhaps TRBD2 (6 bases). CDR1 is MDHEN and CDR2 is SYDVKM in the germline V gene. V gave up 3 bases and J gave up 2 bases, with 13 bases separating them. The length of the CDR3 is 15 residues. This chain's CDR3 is CASSFGGGRQETQYF. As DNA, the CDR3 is TGTGCCAGCAGTTTTGGTGGGGGGAGGCAAGAGACCCAGTACTTC.

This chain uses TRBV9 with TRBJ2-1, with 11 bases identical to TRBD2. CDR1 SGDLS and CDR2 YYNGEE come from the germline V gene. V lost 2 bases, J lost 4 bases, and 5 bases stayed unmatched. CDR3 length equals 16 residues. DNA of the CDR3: TGTGCCAGCAGCGTGCCTAGCGGGGGGTCGTACAATGAGCAGTTCTTC. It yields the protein CASSVPSGGSYNEQFF.

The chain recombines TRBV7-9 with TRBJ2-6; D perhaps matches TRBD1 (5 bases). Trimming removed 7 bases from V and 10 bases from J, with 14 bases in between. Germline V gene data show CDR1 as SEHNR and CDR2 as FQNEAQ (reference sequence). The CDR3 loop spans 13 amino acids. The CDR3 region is CASINQGWNVLTF. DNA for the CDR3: TGTGCCAGCATCAACCAGGGTTGGAACGTCCTGACTTTC.

The CDR3 reads CASSPVWGEQPQHF. CDR3 nucleotides: TGTGCCAGCAGCCCCGTGTGGGGGGAACAGCCCCAGCATTTT. This chain joins TRBV5-8 and TRBJ1-5; TRBD1 is a possible D gene (5 bases). Per the germline V gene, CDR1 is SGHTS and CDR2 is YDEGEE. V was cut by 4 bases and J by 7 bases, with 15 bases left in between. The CDR3 consists of 14 residues.

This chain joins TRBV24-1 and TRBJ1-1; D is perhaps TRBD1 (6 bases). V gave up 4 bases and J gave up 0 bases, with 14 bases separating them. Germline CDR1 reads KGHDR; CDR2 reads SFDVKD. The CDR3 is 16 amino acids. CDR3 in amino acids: CATSDPQGPLNTEAFF. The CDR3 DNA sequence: TGTGCCACCAGTGACCCTCAGGGGCCTCTGAACACTGAAGCTTTCTTT.

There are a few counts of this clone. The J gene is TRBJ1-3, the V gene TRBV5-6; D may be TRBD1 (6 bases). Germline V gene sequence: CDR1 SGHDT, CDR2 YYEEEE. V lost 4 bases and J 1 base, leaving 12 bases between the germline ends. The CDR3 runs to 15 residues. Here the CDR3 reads CASSLPTGSGNTIYF. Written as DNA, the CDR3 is TGTGCCAGCAGCCTTCCCACAGGGTCTGGAAACACCATATATTTT.

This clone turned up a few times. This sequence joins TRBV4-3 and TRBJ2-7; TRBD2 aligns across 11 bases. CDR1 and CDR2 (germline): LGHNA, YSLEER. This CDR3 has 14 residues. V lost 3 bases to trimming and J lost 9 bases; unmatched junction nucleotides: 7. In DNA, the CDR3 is TGCGCCAGCAGCCAGTTTACTAGCGGGGGTTTGCAGTACTTC. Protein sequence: CASSQFTSGGLQYF.